Listed below are T cell receptor beta chains from one sample, sequenced in a study of blood T cell repertoires in COVID-19. The repertoire was sequenced with immunoSEQ multiplex PCR; TCRdb's copy has only in-frame clones and lacks some. The table lists under 150,000 clones, 85% of them singletons, with less than 15% in the top ten. Sample: peripheral blood. All receptors derive from a human donor in a cohort sampled during active COVID-19. Both conserved end residues are part of each CDR3. A D gene is named only where the DNA matches it firmly. For some rows the clone size is stated as once, few or many, or as a class when expanded; others skip it.

clone_size: -
d_call: -
cdr3_length: 12
j_call: TRBJ1-1
v_call: TRBV27
cdr3_nt: TGTGCCAGCAGTTTAGGGCAGGGCGTAGCTTTCTTT
cdr3_aa: CASSLGQGVAFF

clone_size: -
d_call: -
cdr3_length: 13
j_call: TRBJ1-2
v_call: TRBV7-3
cdr3_nt: TGTGCCAGCAGCCTAGACCCTACGGGGGGCTACACCTTC
cdr3_aa: CASSLDPTGGYTF

clone_size: once
d_call: TRBD1
cdr3_length: 14
j_call: TRBJ1-4
v_call: TRBV25-1
cdr3_nt: TGTGCCAGCTCGACCCCAGGGGGCTTTGAAAAACTGTTTTTT
cdr3_aa: CASSTPGGFEKLFF

clone_size: -
d_call: TRBD1
cdr3_length: 15
j_call: TRBJ1-2
v_call: TRBV28
cdr3_nt: TGTGCCAGCAGTTTTCTACAGGGGGCGCGCAGTGGCTACACCTTC
cdr3_aa: CASSFLQGARSGYTF

clone_size: -
d_call: -
cdr3_length: 16
j_call: TRBJ2-2
v_call: TRBV5-6
cdr3_nt: TGTGCCAGCAGCCGGAGTTACACCTTCGTGGCCGGGGAGCTGTTTTTT
cdr3_aa: CASSRSYTFVAGELFF

clone_size: few
d_call: -
cdr3_length: 14
j_call: TRBJ2-7
v_call: TRBV7-9
cdr3_nt: TGTGCCAGCAGCTGGCCGGGACAACTCTACGAGCAGTACTTC
cdr3_aa: CASSWPGQLYEQYF

clone_size: -
d_call: TRBD2
cdr3_length: 16
j_call: TRBJ2-1
v_call: TRBV7-3
cdr3_nt: TGTGCCAGCAGCCCCGGACTAGCGAGCTCCTACAATGAGCAGTTCTTC
cdr3_aa: CASSPGLASSYNEQFF

clone_size: -
d_call: TRBD1
cdr3_length: 14
j_call: TRBJ1-1
v_call: TRBV6-5
cdr3_nt: TGTGCCGTCCCGGGACAGGGGATCGTCGCTGAAGCTTTCTTT
cdr3_aa: CAVPGQGIVAEAFF

clone_size: -
d_call: -
cdr3_length: 14
j_call: TRBJ1-1
v_call: TRBV20-1
cdr3_nt: TGCAGTGCTAGTGGGGTGACAGGCGGAACTGAAGCTTTCTTT
cdr3_aa: CSASGVTGGTEAFF

clone_size: once
d_call: -
cdr3_length: 13
j_call: TRBJ1-5
v_call: TRBV5-5
cdr3_nt: TGTGCCAGCAGCTTGACGGGAGATCAGCCCCAGCATTTT
cdr3_aa: CASSLTGDQPQHF

clone_size: -
d_call: TRBD2
cdr3_length: 18
j_call: TRBJ2-7
v_call: TRBV4-3
cdr3_nt: TGCGCCAGCAGCCAAACCGGGACTAGCGGGGGGAGCTCCTACGAGCAGTACTTC
cdr3_aa: CASSQTGTSGGSSYEQYF

clone_size: once
d_call: -
cdr3_length: 14
j_call: TRBJ2-7
v_call: TRBV3-1/TRBV3-2
cdr3_nt: TGTGCCAGCAGCTCTTCGACAAAACTCTACGAGCAGTACTTC
cdr3_aa: CASSSSTKLYEQYF

clone_size: few
d_call: -
cdr3_length: 13
j_call: TRBJ1-5
v_call: TRBV2
cdr3_nt: TGTGCCAGCAGTGAGTTAGTTAATCAGCCCCAGCATTTT
cdr3_aa: CASSELVNQPQHF

clone_size: once
d_call: TRBD2
cdr3_length: 16
j_call: TRBJ2-3
v_call: TRBV11-2
cdr3_nt: TGTGCCAGCAGCTTACTTGCGGGGGGCCGCACAGATACGCAGTATTTT
cdr3_aa: CASSLLAGGRTDTQYF

clone_size: few
d_call: -
cdr3_length: 14
j_call: TRBJ2-1
v_call: TRBV7-2
cdr3_nt: TGTGCCAGCAGCTTAAATCCTAAATACAATGAGCAGTTCTTC
cdr3_aa: CASSLNPKYNEQFF

clone_size: -
d_call: TRBD1
cdr3_length: 17
j_call: TRBJ1-4
v_call: TRBV28
cdr3_nt: TGTGCCAGCAGTTCTGGACAGGGGGCGACAACTAATGAAAAACTGTTTTTT
cdr3_aa: CASSSGQGATTNEKLFF

clone_size: -
d_call: TRBD1
cdr3_length: 14
j_call: TRBJ1-2
v_call: TRBV6-2/TRBV6-3
cdr3_nt: TGTGCCAGCAGTACCCGGACAGGGGGCAAGGGCTACACCTTC
cdr3_aa: CASSTRTGGKGYTF

clone_size: -
d_call: -
cdr3_length: 12
j_call: TRBJ2-5
v_call: TRBV19
cdr3_nt: TGTGCCAGTGGGGAGGCCACCGGGACCCAGTACTTC
cdr3_aa: CASGEATGTQYF

clone_size: -
d_call: -
cdr3_length: 11
j_call: TRBJ1-1
v_call: TRBV20-1
cdr3_nt: TGCAGTTCCCTTTTGAACACTGAAGCTTTCTTT
cdr3_aa: CSSLLNTEAFF

clone_size: once
d_call: TRBD2
cdr3_length: 16
j_call: TRBJ2-2
v_call: TRBV5-1
cdr3_nt: TGCGCCAGCAGCGCGGCTAGCGGGGGGCCCGCCGGGGAGCTGTTTTTT
cdr3_aa: CASSAASGGPAGELFF

clone_size: -
d_call: -
cdr3_length: 14
j_call: TRBJ1-1
v_call: TRBV18
cdr3_nt: TGTGCCAGCTCACCACAGGGAGGGGACACTGAAGCTTTCTTT
cdr3_aa: CASSPQGGDTEAFF

clone_size: once
d_call: -
cdr3_length: 17
j_call: TRBJ2-3
v_call: TRBV5-5
cdr3_nt: TGTGCCAGCAGCCGAAATATTTGGGGAGGTCGCACAGATACGCAGTATTTT
cdr3_aa: CASSRNIWGGRTDTQYF